One and the same sample provided the 17 T cell receptor beta chains below, sequenced in a study of control samples from healthy donors and cancer patients. Data came from immunoSEQ multiplex PCR; TCRdb stores just in-frame clones and leaves some out. The sample's table shows some 190,000 clones. The sequencing sample was made of blood. These receptors all come from a woman aged 30 to 39 in good health.

The rearrangement joins TRBV4-1 to TRBJ1-1, with TRBD1 identical over 8 bases. This CDR3 contains 15 residues. The J segment lost 6 bases and the V segment lost 3 bases, leaving 9 bases of the junction unmatched. Per the germline V gene, CDR1 is MGHRA and CDR2 is YSYEKL. Here the CDR3 DNA reads TGCGCCAGCAGCCATATCGGCAGGGGGCGTCCTGAAGCTTTCTTT. Protein sequence: CASSHIGRGRPEAFF.

The rearrangement links TRBV5-1 to TRBJ1-4; D remains unclear. The germline V and J ends were trimmed by 0 bases and 0 bases, with 6 bases remaining between them. The CDR3 spans 15 residues. CDR1 and CDR2 (germline): SGHRS, YFSETQ. CDR3 bases: TGCGCCAGCAGCTTGGCTGGAACAACTAATGAAAAACTGTTTTTT. Amino acids: CASSLAGTTNEKLFF.

The rearrangement joins TRBV5-6 to TRBJ1-2, with unresolved D. V was pared by 1 base and J by 8 bases, with 15 bases between. Germline V gene lookup returns CDR1 SGHDT and CDR2 YYEEEE. The CDR3 totals 14 residues. In nucleotides, the CDR3 is TGTGCCAGCAGCTTGTTAGGGCAGACGGGGGGCTACACCTTC. Its protein is CASSLLGQTGGYTF.

This sequence joins TRBV11-2 and TRBJ1-2; TRBD1 aligns across 9 bases. V was clipped by 3 bases and J by 4 bases; unmatched bases: 6. The germline V gene has CDR1 SGHAT and CDR2 FQNNGV. This CDR3 has 15 amino acids. CDR3 loop: CASSLDRGRFYGYTF. CDR3 coding DNA: TGTGCCAGCAGCTTGGACAGGGGCCGATTCTATGGCTACACCTTC.

The chain links TRBV2 to TRBJ1-2; D call uncertain. The CDR3 is 14 residues long. Per germline, CDR1 SNHLY and CDR2 FYNNEI. The V end was cut by 0 bases, the J end by 7 bases, with 12 bases between. The CDR3 loop reads CASSEARAPGGYTF. Written as DNA, the CDR3 is TGTGCCAGCAGTGAAGCGCGGGCTCCGGGTGGCTACACCTTC. The full variable domain, rest sourced from reference TRBV2 and TRBJ1-2, is EPEVTQTPSHQVTQMGQEVILRCVPISNHLYFYWYRQILGQKVEFLVSFYNNEISEKSEIFDDQFSVERPDGSNFTLKIRSTKLEDSAMYFCASSEARAPGGYTFGSGTRLTVV.

The rearrangement links TRBV4-2 to TRBJ2-7; a weak D match, TRBD2 (6 bases). The CDR3 covers 13 residues. Germline-derived CDR1 and CDR2 are LGHNA and YNFKEQ. V lost 5 bases and J lost 5, with 13 bases in between. The CDR3 is CASSSGPQDEQYF. In nucleotides, the CDR3 is TGTGCCAGCAGCAGCGGGCCCCAGGACGAGCAGTACTTC.

The chain joins TRBV5-1 to TRBJ1-4; D possibly corresponds to TRBD1 (6 bases). CDR3 size: 16 residues. Germline CDR1 reads SGHRS; CDR2 reads YFSETQ. The V gene lost 4 bases and the J gene lost 7 bases, with 20 bases spanning the gap. CDR3: CASSQWEQGVSEKLFF. The CDR3 coding sequence is TGCGCCAGCAGCCAGTGGGAACAGGGAGTTAGTGAAAAACTGTTTTTT.

The rearrangement uses TRBV29-1 and TRBJ2-7, with 8 bases aligning to TRBD1. With 7 bases clipped from V and 1 base from J, the junction kept 3 bases outside the gene matches. Germline values: CDR1 SQVTM, CDR2 ANQGSEA. This CDR3 spans 12 amino acids. CDR3 amino acids: CSGGQGSYEQYF. The CDR3 region has the DNA TGCAGCGGTGGACAGGGATCCTACGAGCAGTACTTC.

Comments on this clone: Other DNA sequences of this sample code for an identical CDR3. The V call is TRBV6-5, the J call TRBJ1-2; D unclear. Trimming took off 6 bases at V and 6 bases at J, with 14 bases between the two ends. The CDR3 totals 13 residues. Germline CDR1 MNHEY, CDR2 SVGAGI. This CDR3 is CASSPARRDGYTF. DNA of the CDR3: TGTGCCAGCAGCCCCGCCAGGCGGGATGGCTACACCTTC.

The J gene is TRBJ1-1, the V gene TRBV4-1; D gene unclear. The CDR3 contains 15 residues. Trimming took off 0 bases at V and 0 bases at J, with 8 bases between the two ends. CDR1 MGHRA and CDR2 YSYEKL come from the germline V gene. CDR3 sequence: CASSQDTRLNTEAFF. The CDR3 DNA reads TGCGCCAGCAGCCAAGATACCCGTCTGAACACTGAAGCTTTCTTT.

This chain uses TRBV5-1 with TRBJ1-2, with D possibly being TRBD1 (5 bases). The CDR3 spans 18 residues. Germline V gene sequence: CDR1 SGHRS, CDR2 YFSETQ. Between the trimmed V and J ends, which lost 4 bases and 0 bases, there was a span of 22 bases. This CDR3 is CASSPRGLAGQANYGYTF. In DNA form, the CDR3 reads TGCGCCAGCAGCCCGCGAGGTTTAGCGGGGCAAGCTAACTATGGCTACACCTTC.

The rearrangement joins TRBV4-2 to TRBJ1-5, with D tentatively TRBD1 (5 bases). Germline V lookup: CDR1 LGHNA, CDR2 YNFKEQ. The CDR3 is 16 residues long. The germline V and J ends were trimmed by 0 bases and 6 bases, with 15 bases remaining between them. The CDR3 reads CASSQDGGAGGQPQHF. In DNA form, the CDR3 reads TGTGCCAGCAGCCAAGACGGAGGGGCAGGCGGTCAGCCCCAGCATTTT.

V is TRBV11-3 and J is TRBJ1-1, with D possibly being TRBD1 (5 bases). V lost 5 bases and J lost 1, with 11 bases in between. The CDR3 is 14 amino acids. CDR1 is SGHNT and CDR2 is YENEEA in the germline V gene. CDR3 bases: TGTGCCAGCAGCCTGGGGGGGAAGAACACTGAAGCTTTCTTT. Translation: CASSLGGKNTEAFF.

The rearrangement links TRBV27 to TRBJ1-2; D not certain. V was pared by 5 bases and J by 4 bases, with 8 bases between. The CDR3 sequence is 12 residues long. The germline V gene has CDR1 MNHEY and CDR2 SMNVEV (reference sequence). The CDR3 reads CASSPGSYGYTF. For the CDR3, the DNA is TGTGCCAGCAGTCCGGGCTCCTATGGCTACACCTTC.

This chain connects TRBV2 to TRBJ2-3; no firm D call. Germline CDR1 and CDR2: SNHLY and FYNNEI. The length of the CDR3 is 14 residues. V lost 2 bases and J lost 2, with 8 bases in between. Here the CDR3 reads CASSERSNTDTQYF. Here the CDR3 DNA reads TGTGCCAGCAGTGAACGGAGTAACACAGATACGCAGTATTTT.

The chain combines TRBV6-2 or TRBV6-3 with TRBJ2-5; D is possibly TRBD1 or TRBD2 (5 bases each). Germline V CDR1 and CDR2: MNHEY, SVGEGT. The CDR3 covers 14 residues. Trimming left V 6 bases short and J 6 bases short, with 17 bases between. CDR3 residues: CASSWDGVKQTQYF. CDR3 DNA: TGTGCCAGCAGCTGGGACGGTGTCAAGCAGACCCAGTACTTC.

The rearrangement joins TRBV18 to TRBJ2-5; weak D call: TRBD1 (6 bases). This CDR3 spans 13 amino acids. Trimming cost V 4 bases and J 3 bases, with 9 bases left between them. Per germline, CDR1 KGHSH and CDR2 LQKENI. CDR3 nucleotides: TGTGCCAGCTCACTCCGGGACAAAGAGACCCAGTACTTC. Translating gives CASSLRDKETQYF. Drawing the rest from reference TRBV18 and TRBJ2-5, the complete variable domain is NAGVMQNPRHLVRRRGQEARLRCSPMKGHSHVYWYRQLPEEGLKFMVYLQKENIIDESGMPKERFSAEFPKEGPSILRIQQVVRGDSAAYFCASSLRDKETQYFGPGTRLLVL.